This T cell receptor beta chain was recorded in a study of blood T cell repertoires in COVID-19. Some clones are missing from TCRdb's copy, which holds only in-frame ones; the method was immunoSEQ multiplex PCR. The sample contains 100,000 to 120,000 clones, more than 75% of which appear only once. Trimming took off 7 bases at V and 4 bases at J, with 16 bases between the two ends. From germline, CDR1 is MNHEY and CDR2 SVGAGI. This CDR3 has 15 amino acids. V and J are TRBV6-5 and TRBJ1-4; D may be TRBD1 (5 bases). The sequence came from a woman in her forties or fifties with acute or convalescent COVID-19. Sequenced sample: peripheral blood. CDR3 nucleotides: TGTGCCAGCACCACGGGGCAGGGAGGTAATGAAAAACTGTTTTTT. Translating gives CASTTGQGGNEKLFF.